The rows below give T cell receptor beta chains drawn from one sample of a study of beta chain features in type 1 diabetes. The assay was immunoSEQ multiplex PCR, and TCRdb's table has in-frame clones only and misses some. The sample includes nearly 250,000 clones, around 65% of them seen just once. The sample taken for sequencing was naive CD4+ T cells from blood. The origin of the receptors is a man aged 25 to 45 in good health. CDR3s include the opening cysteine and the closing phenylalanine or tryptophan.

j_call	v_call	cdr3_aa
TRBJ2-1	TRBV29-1	CSGQGTYYNEQFF
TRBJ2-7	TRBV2	CASSALGGYEQYF
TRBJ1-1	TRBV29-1	CSVSPGTGETEAFF
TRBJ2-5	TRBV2	CASRKGPETQYF
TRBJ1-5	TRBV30	CAWSVSGMSNQPQHF
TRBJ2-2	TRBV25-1	CASSGRWNTGELFF
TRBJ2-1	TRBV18	CASSPSPGTNEQFF
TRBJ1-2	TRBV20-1	CSAQGSYGYTF
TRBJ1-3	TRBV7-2	CASSSRQGDSGNTIYF
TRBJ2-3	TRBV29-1	CSVESPTSGRADTQYF
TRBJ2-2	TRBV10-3	CAHARLTGELFF
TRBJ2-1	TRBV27	CASSKQGLGNEQFF
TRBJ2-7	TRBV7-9	CASSSVARGTGYDEQYF
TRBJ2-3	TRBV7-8	CASRPSTDTQYF
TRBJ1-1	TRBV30	CAFGQNTEAFF
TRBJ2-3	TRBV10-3	CAISGPTETSGGTDTQYF
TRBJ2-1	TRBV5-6	CASSLDRGTYNEQFF
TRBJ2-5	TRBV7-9	CASTPRWLQETQYF
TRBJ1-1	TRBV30	CAWSVVGVTEAFF
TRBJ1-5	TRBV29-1	CSVATGDNQPQHF
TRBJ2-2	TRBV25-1	CASSPTMGTGELFF
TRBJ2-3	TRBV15	CATSPGRGKPLTDTQYF
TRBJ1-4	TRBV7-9	CASSRDRSNEKLFF
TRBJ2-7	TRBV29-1	CSANSAQQGLREQYF
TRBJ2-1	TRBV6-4	CASSESRGGEQFF
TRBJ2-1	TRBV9	CASSVGGSYNEQFF
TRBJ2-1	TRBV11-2	CASSLDRLGEQFF
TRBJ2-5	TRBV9	CASSALGINRETQYF
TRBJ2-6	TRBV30	CAWSAPGSGANVLTF
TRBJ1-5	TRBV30	CAWSGYGLDQPQHF
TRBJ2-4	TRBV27	CASSSSGF
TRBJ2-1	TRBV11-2	CASSLVPLGDEQFF
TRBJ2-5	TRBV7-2	CASSPQETQYF
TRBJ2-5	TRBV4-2	CASSQEGGETQYF
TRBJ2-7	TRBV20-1	CSATGNEQYF
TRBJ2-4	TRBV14	CASSQYIDRAKNIQYF
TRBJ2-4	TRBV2	CASSSSGRVVKNIQYF
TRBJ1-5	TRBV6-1	CASSERERQPQHF
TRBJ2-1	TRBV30	CAWSGLAVSSYNEQFF
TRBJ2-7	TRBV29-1	CSVQGWEYEQYF
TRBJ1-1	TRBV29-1	CSAKNTEAFF
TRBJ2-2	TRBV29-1	CSVLSGANTGELFF
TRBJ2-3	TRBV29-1	CSVEGLTDTQYF
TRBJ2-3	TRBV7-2	CASSPKASGADTQYF
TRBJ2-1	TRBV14	CASSQEASGAPRGEQFF
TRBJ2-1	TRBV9	CASSVTSGSYNEQFF
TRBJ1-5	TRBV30	CAWSGTGLSNQPQHF
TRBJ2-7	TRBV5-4	CASSSGTTYEQYF
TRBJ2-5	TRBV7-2	CASSFGGIYQETQYF
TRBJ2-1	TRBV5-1	CASSRTPGQGIEQFF
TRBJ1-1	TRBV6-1	CASRSLEGDTEAFF
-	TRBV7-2	CASSPSYEQYF
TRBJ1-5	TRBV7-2	CASSFAPPGHLSNQPQHF
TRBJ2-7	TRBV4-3	CASSLWTSGSYEQYF
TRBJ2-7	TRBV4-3	CASSPPLEQYF
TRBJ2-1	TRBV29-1	CSVNREKEGSYNEQFF
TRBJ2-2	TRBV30	CAWRRMGGELFF
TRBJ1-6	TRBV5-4	CASSRPTDSSTSLHF